This T cell receptor (beta chain) was captured by sequencing in a study of T cells in Graves' hyperthyroidism and ophthalmopathy. Using RNA transcripts as the source, TCR beta CDR3 regions were amplified. Initially, a first-round RT-PCR of the TCR CDR3 employed the HTBI primer set. One entry per CDR3 protein results from TCRdb running MiXCR on the multiplex PCR reads. The sample shows 600,000 to 650,000 distinct CDR3 sequences, less than 25% of them seen only once. This clonotype has a handful of counts. A junction end diverges from the germline sequence, so it may reflect a read error. The V gene's germline CDR1 is SEHNR and CDR2 FQNEAQ (reference sequence). CDR3 length: 14 residues. Exclusion of patients followed from uncontrolled infection, other autoimmune disease, pregnancy or lactation. Thyroid ultrasound and orbital computed tomography, with clinical symptoms and serum thyroxine and TRAb, informed diagnoses.

Sequenced input: blood. The source of this sequence is a young man with Graves' ophthalmopathy. The rearrangement links TRBV7-9 to TRBJ2-1, with D possibly matching TRBD2 (5 bases). The CDR3 coding sequence is TGTGCCAGCAGCCCCCAATCTAGCAGCAATGAGCAGCTCTTC. This encodes CASSPQSSSNEQLF.